This TCR beta chain was sequenced during a study of blood T cell repertoires in COVID-19. Study at large: T cells, B-cell-depleted T cells, or PBMCs provided the cDNA or gDNA that served as material.

Assay: immunoSEQ multiplex PCR; the TCRdb copy retains only in-frame clones and omits some. The top ten hold around 1.1% of the sample, which has 350,000 to 550,000 clones, 80% to 90% seen once. All enrollees were about 18 to 90 years old and from 24 US areas. The origin of this receptor is a young man who had recovered from COVID-19. Sequenced sample: PBMCs or T cells enriched from blood (not recorded which).

The chain's CDR3 is CASSLVSESLNTEAFF. In nucleotides, the CDR3 is TGTGCCAGCAGCTTGGTGTCAGAATCTCTGAACACTGAAGCTTTCTTT. The V gene is TRBV5-4, the J gene TRBJ1-1, with unresolved D. Germline V gene data show CDR1 as SGHNT and CDR2 as YYREEE (reference sequence). The CDR3 is 16 amino acids. V was cut by 0 bases and J by 0 bases, with 12 bases left in between.